This T cell receptor (beta chain) was found in a study of blood T cell repertoires in COVID-19. Sequenced by immunoSEQ multiplex PCR; TCRdb stores in-frame clones only, minus some. The sample carries more than 300,000 clones, about 90% recorded once. Trimming pared 5 bases from V and 3 bases from J, leaving 8 bases between. The germline V gene has CDR1 KGHSH and CDR2 LQKENI. The CDR3 is 12 amino acids. Sequencing input: PBMCs or T cells enriched from blood (not recorded which). V usage is TRBV18 and J usage is TRBJ2-7; weak D call: TRBD1 (5 bases). The TCR sequence derives from a woman aged 25 to 39 who had recovered from COVID-19. The CDR3 spells CASSGALYEQYF. The CDR3 region has the DNA TGTGCCAGCTCAGGGGCACTCTACGAGCAGTACTTC.